The rows below give T cell receptor beta chains drawn from one sample of a study of blood T cell repertoires in COVID-19. Libraries were prepared by immunoSEQ multiplex PCR; TCRdb keeps only in-frame clonotypes and omits some of them. Seen here are some 210,000 clones, about 93% observed once, and the top ten hold 0.75% to 1%. The material sequenced was peripheral blood. The receptors originated from a man aged 55-75 years with COVID-19, enrolled during active disease. Each CDR3 is given with its conserved first and last residue. Fields, in order: D gene, V gene, clone size, J gene, CDR3 DNA, CDR3 protein. The D gene is left open where the match is weak. Size is stated for part of the rows, as once, few or many counts, or as a class when the clone is expanded.

>-|TRBV28|-|TRBJ1-5
TGTGCCAGCAGTTTGGGAGGTAGCAATCAGCCCCAGCATTTT
CASSLGGSNQPQHF
>-|TRBV11-2|-|TRBJ2-7
TGTGCCAGCAGCCGAGGACCACCCTCGGGGGCCTACGAGCAGTACTTC
CASSRGPPSGAYEQYF
>TRBD1|TRBV30|-|TRBJ2-2
TGTGCCTGGACCCCGCAGGGGGCGGACACCGGGGAGCTGTTTTTT
CAWTPQGADTGELFF
>TRBD2|TRBV30|-|TRBJ2-3
TGTGCCTGGAGGGAATGGGGACTAGCGGTTACAGATACGCAGTATTTT
CAWREWGLAVTDTQYF
>-|TRBV6-2/TRBV6-3|-|TRBJ2-5
TGTGCCAGCAGTTACCCGCCGGGAACCCAGTACTTC
CASSYPPGTQYF
>TRBD2|TRBV19|-|TRBJ2-7
TGTGCCAGTAGTATAGTGGCGGGAGCCTACGAGCAGTACTTC
CASSIVAGAYEQYF
>-|TRBV19|-|TRBJ1-2
TGTGCCAGTAGTATTGCCACTTATGGCTACACCTTC
CASSIATYGYTF
>TRBD2|TRBV5-3|-|TRBJ2-7
TGTGCCAGAAGCTCATTAAGCGGGAGTAGGTACGAGCAGTACTTC
CARSSLSGSRYEQYF
>-|TRBV6-5|-|TRBJ1-6
TGTGCCAGCAGTTACTCGATAGTCCTTAATTCACCCCTCCACTTT
CASSYSIVLNSPLHF
>TRBD2|TRBV6-5|-|TRBJ2-7
TGTGCCAGCAGGTGGGGGAGCGGGAGGGCCTGGGAGCAGTACTTC
CASRWGSGRAWEQYF
>-|TRBV20-1|-|TRBJ1-6
TGCAGTGCTTCTGTCCGGGGGTGGCACCACTTT
CSASVRGWHHF
>-|TRBV12-3/TRBV12-4|-|TRBJ1-4
TGTGCCAGCAGTCCTGGGGCAGGAATTAGGCTGTTTTTT
CASSPGAGIRLFF
>-|TRBV24-1|-|TRBJ2-2
TGTGCCACCAGTGATTTGGTCTTGCCCGCGGGGTCCGGGGAGCTGTTTTTT
CATSDLVLPAGSGELFF
>TRBD1|TRBV5-1|-|TRBJ1-2
TGCGCCAGCAGCTTGGATGGACAGGGGGCCAAATCTGGCTACACCTTC
CASSLDGQGAKSGYTF
>TRBD1|TRBV30|-|TRBJ1-6
TGTGCCTGGGCCGGGACAGGGGTCTCCTATAATTCACCCCTCCACTTT
CAWAGTGVSYNSPLHF
>-|TRBV15|once|TRBJ1-1
TGTGCCACCAGCAGAGTTCAGGGTGGTCAAGCTTTCTTT
CATSRVQGGQAFF
>-|TRBV7-8|-|TRBJ2-5
TGTGCCAGCAGCTTAGCGGGCTCCCAAGAGACCCAGTACTTC
CASSLAGSQETQYF